The rows below give T cell receptor beta chains drawn from one sample of a study of shared clonotypes between healthy human individuals. This table comes from immunoSEQ multiplex PCR, and its TCRdb copy is limited to in-frame clones, with some not included. The repertoire holds 450,000 to 500,000 clones, with about three quarters as singletons. Source material: PBMCs. The receptors were gathered from a woman between 35 and 50 years old in good health. Some clones in this sample may be carry-over from other donors' samples. Both conserved end residues are part of each CDR3. A D gene is named only where the DNA matches it firmly. Rows may omit the clone size; those that give it use once, few, many or a size class.

clone size	J gene	V gene	D gene	CDR3 DNA	CDR3 protein
few	TRBJ1-2	TRBV27	NA	TGTGCCAGCAGTTTAAGGCCAGGGCCGACGGGTGGCTACACCTTC	CASSLRPGPTGGYTF
NA	TRBJ2-7	TRBV28	TRBD1	TGTGCCAGCAGACCGCTCGGGACAGGGTTGTACGAGCAGTACTTC	CASRPLGTGLYEQYF
NA	TRBJ2-7	TRBV6-1	TRBD2	TGTGCCAGCAGTTTACTAGCGGGGGCCTACGAGCAGTACTTC	CASSLLAGAYEQYF
NA	TRBJ1-2	TRBV9	NA	TGTGCCAGCAGCGTAGAAGAAGGTTTGAGGTATGGCTACACCTTC	CASSVEEGLRYGYTF
once	TRBJ2-1	TRBV14	NA	TGTGCCAGCAGCCAAGCCCTCAATGAGCAGTTCTTC	CASSQALNEQFF
NA	TRBJ1-2	TRBV7-8	NA	TGTGCCAGCAGTCCTCGTGCGGGGGCAGGAGGCTACACCTTC	CASSPRAGAGGYTF
once	TRBJ2-1	TRBV28	TRBD2	TGTGCCAGCAGTCCTCTCAGGACTAGCGGCTACAATGAGCAGTTCTTC	CASSPLRTSGYNEQFF
many	TRBJ1-1	TRBV7-8	NA	TGTGCCAGCAGCCGACGGGTGGAGAACACTGAAGCTTTCTTT	CASSRRVENTEAFF
few	TRBJ2-7	TRBV2	NA	TGTGCCAGCCACGGGCTGGGGGGTGAGCAGTACTTC	CASHGLGGEQYF
once	TRBJ2-1	TRBV11-3	NA	TGTGCCAGCGGCAGGAACAATGAGCAGTTCTTC	CASGRNNEQFF
NA	TRBJ2-2	TRBV5-1	TRBD1	TGCGCCAGCAGCTTGGTTTCAGGGGGCAGCGGCGCCGGGGAGCTGTTTTTT	CASSLVSGGSGAGELFF
NA	TRBJ1-3	TRBV30	NA	TGTGCCGGAAAACAGGTCGGCAGGGATTTCTCTGGAAACACCATATATTTT	CAGKQVGRDFSGNTIYF
NA	TRBJ2-3	TRBV6-5	NA	TGTGCCAGCAGCCATCCCCCCAGCGGTACGCAGTATTTT	CASSHPPSGTQYF
NA	TRBJ2-3	TRBV7-2	TRBD2	TGTGCCAGCAGTTCTAGCGGACGCACAGATACGCAGTATTTT	CASSSSGRTDTQYF
NA	TRBJ2-1	TRBV9	NA	TGTGCCAGCAGCGTAGACGGGGACCCCTCCTACAATGAGCAGTTCTTC	CASSVDGDPSYNEQFF
many	TRBJ2-2	TRBV5-4	TRBD2	TGTGCCAGCAGCTTGAGTCTAGCGGGTCAATTCACCGGGGAGCTGTTTTTT	CASSLSLAGQFTGELFF
few	TRBJ2-4	TRBV11-2	TRBD1	TGTGCCAGCAGCTTAAGCAGGGGGCGTGGAAACATTCAGTACTTC	CASSLSRGRGNIQYF
NA	TRBJ2-2	TRBV18	TRBD2	TGTGCCAGCTCACCAGTGGGACTAGCGGGTACCGGGGAGCTGTTTTTT	CASSPVGLAGTGELFF
once	TRBJ2-7	TRBV11-2	TRBD1	TGTGCCAGCAGCTTATGGCAGGGGGCGTCCTACGAGCAGTACTTC	CASSLWQGASYEQYF